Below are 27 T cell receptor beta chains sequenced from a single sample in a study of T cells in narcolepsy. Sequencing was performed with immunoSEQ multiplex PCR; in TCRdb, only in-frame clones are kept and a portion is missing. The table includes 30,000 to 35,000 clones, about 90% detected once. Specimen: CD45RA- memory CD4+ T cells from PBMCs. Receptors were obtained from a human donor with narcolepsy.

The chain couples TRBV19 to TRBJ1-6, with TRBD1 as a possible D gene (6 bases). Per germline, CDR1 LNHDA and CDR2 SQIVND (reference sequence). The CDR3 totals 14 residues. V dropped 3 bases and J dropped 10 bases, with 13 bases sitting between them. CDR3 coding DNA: TGTGCCAGTAGTATTATAGGGGGAGGCTCACCCCTCCACTTT. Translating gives CASSIIGGGSPLHF.

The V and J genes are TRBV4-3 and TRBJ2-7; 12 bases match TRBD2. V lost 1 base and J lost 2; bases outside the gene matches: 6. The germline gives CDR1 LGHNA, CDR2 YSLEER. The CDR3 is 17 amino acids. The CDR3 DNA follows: TGCGCCAGCAGCCAAGGTCTAGCGGGGGGGCCGACCTACGAGCAGTACTTC. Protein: CASSQGLAGGPTYEQYF.

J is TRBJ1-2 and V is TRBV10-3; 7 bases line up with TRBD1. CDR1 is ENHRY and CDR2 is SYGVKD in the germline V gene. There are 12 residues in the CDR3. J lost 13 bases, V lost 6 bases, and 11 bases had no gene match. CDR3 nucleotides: TGTGCCATCAGCGATTCAGACAGGGTGGGCACCTTC. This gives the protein CAISDSDRVGTF.

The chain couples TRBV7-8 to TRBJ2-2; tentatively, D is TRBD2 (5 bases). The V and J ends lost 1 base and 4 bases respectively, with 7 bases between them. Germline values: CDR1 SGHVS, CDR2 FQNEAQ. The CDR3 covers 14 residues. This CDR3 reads CASSLGGITGELFF. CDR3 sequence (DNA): TGTGCCAGCAGCTTAGGAGGGATCACCGGGGAGCTGTTTTTT.

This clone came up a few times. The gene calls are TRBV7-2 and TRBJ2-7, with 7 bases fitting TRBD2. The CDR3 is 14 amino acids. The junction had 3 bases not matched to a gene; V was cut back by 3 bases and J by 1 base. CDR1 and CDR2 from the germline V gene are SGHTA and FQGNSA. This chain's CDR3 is CASSFRAGSYEQYF. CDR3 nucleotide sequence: TGTGCCAGCAGCTTTCGAGCGGGGTCCTACGAGCAGTACTTC.

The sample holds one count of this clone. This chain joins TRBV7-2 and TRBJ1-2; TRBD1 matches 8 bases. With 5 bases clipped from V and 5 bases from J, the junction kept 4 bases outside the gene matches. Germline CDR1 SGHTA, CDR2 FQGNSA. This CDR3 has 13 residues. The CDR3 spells CASSLRQGYGYTF. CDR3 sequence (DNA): TGTGCCAGCAGCCTCCGACAGGGGTATGGCTACACCTTC.

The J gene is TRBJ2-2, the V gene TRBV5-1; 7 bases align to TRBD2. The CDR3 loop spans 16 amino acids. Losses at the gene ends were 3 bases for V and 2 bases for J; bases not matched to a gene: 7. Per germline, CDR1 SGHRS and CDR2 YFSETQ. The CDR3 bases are TGCGCCAGCAGCTCTCTGCCAGCGGGAAACACCGGGGAGCTGTTTTTT. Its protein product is CASSSLPAGNTGELFF.

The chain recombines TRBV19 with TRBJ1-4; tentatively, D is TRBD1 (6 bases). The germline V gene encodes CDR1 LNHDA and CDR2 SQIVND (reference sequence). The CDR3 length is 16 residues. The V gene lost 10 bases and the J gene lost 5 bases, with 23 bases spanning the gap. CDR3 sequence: CATRPFGEGGNEKLFF. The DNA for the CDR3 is TGTGCCACCAGACCCTTTGGCGAGGGGGGGAATGAAAAACTGTTTTTT.

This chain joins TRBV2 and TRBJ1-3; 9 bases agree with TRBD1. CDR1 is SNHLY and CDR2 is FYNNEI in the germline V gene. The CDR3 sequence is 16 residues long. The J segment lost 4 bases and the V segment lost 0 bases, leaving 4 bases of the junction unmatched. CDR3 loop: CASSEASGTGGNTIYF. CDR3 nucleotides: TGTGCCAGCAGTGAAGCTTCCGGGACAGGGGGAAACACCATATATTTT.

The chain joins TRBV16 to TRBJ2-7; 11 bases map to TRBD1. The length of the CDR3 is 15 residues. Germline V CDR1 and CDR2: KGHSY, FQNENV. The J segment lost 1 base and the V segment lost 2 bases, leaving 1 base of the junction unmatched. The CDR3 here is CASSQGTGGSYEQYF. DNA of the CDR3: TGTGCCAGCAGCCAAGGGACAGGGGGATCCTACGAGCAGTACTTC.

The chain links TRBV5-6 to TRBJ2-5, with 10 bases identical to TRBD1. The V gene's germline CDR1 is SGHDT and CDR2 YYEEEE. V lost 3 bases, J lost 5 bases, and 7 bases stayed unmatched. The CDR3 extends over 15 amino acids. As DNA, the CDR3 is TGTGCCAGCAGCTCAGCCGGGACAGGGGTCGAGACCCAGTACTTC. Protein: CASSSAGTGVETQYF.

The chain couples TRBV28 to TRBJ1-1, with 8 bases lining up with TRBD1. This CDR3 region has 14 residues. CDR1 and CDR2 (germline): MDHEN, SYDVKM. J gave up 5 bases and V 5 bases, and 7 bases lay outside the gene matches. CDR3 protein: CASSRQGKGTEAFF. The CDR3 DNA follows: TGTGCCAGCAGTCGACAGGGGAAGGGAACTGAAGCTTTCTTT.

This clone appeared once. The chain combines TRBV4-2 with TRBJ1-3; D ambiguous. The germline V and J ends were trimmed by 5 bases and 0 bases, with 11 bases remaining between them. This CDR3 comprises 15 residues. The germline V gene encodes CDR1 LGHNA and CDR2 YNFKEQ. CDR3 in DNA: TGTGCCAGCAGCTTGGAGGTCTTCTCTGGAAACACCATATATTTT. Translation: CASSLEVFSGNTIYF.

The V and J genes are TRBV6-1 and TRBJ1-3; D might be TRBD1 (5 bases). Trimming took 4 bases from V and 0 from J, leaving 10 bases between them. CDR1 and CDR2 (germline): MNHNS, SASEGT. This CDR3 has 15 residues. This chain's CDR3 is CASSAGQGSGNTIYF. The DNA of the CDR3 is TGTGCCAGCAGTGCTGGGCAGGGCTCTGGAAACACCATATATTTT.

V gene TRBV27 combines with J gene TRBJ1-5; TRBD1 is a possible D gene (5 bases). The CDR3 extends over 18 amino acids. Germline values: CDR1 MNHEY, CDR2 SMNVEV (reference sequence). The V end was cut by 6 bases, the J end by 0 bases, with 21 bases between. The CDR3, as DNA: TGTGCCAGCAGGCCCACCCGATCGGGGCGGTATAGCAATCAGCCCCAGCATTTT. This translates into CASRPTRSGRYSNQPQHF.

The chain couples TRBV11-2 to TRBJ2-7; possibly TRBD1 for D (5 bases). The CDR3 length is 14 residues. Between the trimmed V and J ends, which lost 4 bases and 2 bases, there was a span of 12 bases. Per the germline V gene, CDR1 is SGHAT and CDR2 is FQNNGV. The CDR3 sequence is CASSSRQGPYEQYF. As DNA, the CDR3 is TGTGCCAGCAGCTCTCGCCAGGGCCCCTACGAGCAGTACTTC.

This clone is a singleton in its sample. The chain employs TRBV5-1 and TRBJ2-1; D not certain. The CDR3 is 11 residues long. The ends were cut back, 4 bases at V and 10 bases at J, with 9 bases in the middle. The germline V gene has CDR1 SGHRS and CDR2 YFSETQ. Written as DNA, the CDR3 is TGCGCCAGCAGCATTAGTTCCGAGCAGTTCTTC. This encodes CASSISSEQFF.

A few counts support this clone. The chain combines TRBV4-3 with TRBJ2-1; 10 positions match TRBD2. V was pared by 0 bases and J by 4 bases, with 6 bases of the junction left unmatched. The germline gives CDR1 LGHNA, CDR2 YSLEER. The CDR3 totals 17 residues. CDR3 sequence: CASSQDSGSGGYNEQFF. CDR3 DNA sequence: TGCGCCAGCAGCCAAGATAGCGGTAGCGGGGGGTACAATGAGCAGTTCTTC.

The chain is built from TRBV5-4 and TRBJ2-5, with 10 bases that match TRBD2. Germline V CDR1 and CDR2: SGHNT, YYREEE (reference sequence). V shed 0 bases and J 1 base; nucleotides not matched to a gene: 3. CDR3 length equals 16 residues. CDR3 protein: CASSLGLAGGQETQYF. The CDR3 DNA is TGTGCCAGCAGCTTGGGGTTAGCGGGGGGCCAAGAGACCCAGTACTTC.

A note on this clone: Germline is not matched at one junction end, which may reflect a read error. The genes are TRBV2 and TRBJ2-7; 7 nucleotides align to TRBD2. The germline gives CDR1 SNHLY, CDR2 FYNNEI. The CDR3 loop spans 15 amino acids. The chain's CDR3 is CASTERTRSSLEQYF. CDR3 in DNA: TGTGCCAGCACTGAACGGACTAGGAGCTCCCTCGAGCAGTACTTC.

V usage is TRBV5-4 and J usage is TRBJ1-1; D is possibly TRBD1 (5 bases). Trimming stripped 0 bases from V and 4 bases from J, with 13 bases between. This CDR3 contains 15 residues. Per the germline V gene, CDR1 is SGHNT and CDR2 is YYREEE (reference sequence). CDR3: CASSLASGRGTEAFF. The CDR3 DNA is TGTGCCAGCAGCTTGGCCTCTGGTAGGGGCACTGAAGCTTTCTTT.

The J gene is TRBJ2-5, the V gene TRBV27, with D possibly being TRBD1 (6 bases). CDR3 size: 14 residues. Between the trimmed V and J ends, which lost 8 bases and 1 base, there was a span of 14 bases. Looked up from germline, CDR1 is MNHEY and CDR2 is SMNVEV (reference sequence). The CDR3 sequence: CASARDRSQETQYF. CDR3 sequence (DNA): TGTGCCAGCGCCCGTGACAGGAGCCAAGAGACCCAGTACTTC.

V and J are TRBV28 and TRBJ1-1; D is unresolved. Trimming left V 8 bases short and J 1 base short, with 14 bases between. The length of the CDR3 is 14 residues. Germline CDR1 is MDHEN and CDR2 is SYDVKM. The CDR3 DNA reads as TGTGCCAGCTTCGATGCGGGCCCGAACACTGAAGCTTTCTTT. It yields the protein CASFDAGPNTEAFF.

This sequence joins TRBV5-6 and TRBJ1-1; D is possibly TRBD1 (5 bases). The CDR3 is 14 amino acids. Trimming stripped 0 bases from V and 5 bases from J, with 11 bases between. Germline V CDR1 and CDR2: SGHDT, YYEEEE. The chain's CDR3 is CASSLAGAGTEAFF. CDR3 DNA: TGTGCCAGCAGCTTGGCTGGGGCGGGGACTGAAGCTTTCTTT.

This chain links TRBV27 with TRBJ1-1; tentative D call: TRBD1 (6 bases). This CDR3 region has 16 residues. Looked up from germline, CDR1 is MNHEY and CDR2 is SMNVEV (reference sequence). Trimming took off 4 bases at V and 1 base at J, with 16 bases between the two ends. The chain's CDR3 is CASSSNRRDKNTEAFF. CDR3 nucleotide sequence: TGTGCCAGCAGTTCGAATCGTCGGGACAAGAACACTGAAGCTTTCTTT.

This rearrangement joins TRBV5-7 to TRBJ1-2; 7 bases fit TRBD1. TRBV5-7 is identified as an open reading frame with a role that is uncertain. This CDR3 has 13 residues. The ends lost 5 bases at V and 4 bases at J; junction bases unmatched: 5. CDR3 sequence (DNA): TGTGCCAGCAGTGGGACAGTCGCCTATGGCTACACCTTC. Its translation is CASSGTVAYGYTF.

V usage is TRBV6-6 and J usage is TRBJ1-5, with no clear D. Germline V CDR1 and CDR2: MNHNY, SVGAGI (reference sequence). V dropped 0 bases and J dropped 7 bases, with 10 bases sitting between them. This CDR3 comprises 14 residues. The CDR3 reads CASSYSSTRQPQHF. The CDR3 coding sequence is TGTGCCAGCAGTTACTCGAGTACTAGACAGCCCCAGCATTTT.